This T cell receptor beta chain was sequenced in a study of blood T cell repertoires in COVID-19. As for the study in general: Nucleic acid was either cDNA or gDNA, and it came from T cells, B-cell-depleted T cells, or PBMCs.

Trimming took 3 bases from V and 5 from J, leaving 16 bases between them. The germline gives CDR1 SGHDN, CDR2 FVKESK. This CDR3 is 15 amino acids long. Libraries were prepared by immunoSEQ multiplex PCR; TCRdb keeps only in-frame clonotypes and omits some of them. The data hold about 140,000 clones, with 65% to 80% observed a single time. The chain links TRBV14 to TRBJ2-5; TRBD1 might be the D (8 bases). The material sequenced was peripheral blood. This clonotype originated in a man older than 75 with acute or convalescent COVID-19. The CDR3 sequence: CASSQFGQGGETQYF. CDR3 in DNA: TGTGCCAGCAGCCAGTTTGGACAGGGAGGGGAGACCCAGTACTTC.